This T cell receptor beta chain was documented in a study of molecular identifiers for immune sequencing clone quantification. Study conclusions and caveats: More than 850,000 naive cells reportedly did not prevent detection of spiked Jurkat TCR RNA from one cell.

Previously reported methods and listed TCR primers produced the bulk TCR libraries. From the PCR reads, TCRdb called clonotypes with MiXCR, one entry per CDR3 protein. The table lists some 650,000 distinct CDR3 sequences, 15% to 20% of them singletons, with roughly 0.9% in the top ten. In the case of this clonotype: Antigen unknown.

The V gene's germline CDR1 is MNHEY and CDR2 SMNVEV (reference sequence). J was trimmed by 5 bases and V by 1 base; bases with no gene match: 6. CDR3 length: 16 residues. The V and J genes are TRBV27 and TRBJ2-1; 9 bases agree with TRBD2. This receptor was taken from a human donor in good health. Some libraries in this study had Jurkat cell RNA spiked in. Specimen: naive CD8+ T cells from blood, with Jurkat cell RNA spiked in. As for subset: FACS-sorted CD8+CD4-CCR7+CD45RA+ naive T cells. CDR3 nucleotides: TGTGCCAGCAGTTTATTTTTTAGCGGGAGTCACAATGAGCAGTTCTTC. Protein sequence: CASSLFFSGSHNEQFF.